Listed here are 7 T cell receptor beta chains from one sample, sequenced in a study of T cells in Graves' hyperthyroidism and ophthalmopathy. Template material for amplifying TCR beta CDR3 regions consisted of RNA transcripts. First-round RT-PCR with HTBI primers amplified the TCR CDR3 region. TCRdb itself ran the multiplex PCR reads through MiXCR, one entry per CDR3 protein. Among about 540,000 distinct CDR3 sequences listed, around 46% were seen once. The specimen was peripheral blood or thyroid tissue (not recorded which). These receptors all stem from a woman between 18 and 30 years old with Graves' hyperthyroidism.

This clonotype was found many times. The CDR3 sequence: CASSLVGREGGQPQHF. CDR3 bases: TGTGCCAGCAGCTTAGTGGGACGGGAAGGTGGTCAGCCCCAGCATTTT. The chain recombines TRBV7-8 with TRBJ1-5; D is perhaps TRBD1 (5 bases). Germline loops: CDR1 SGHVS, CDR2 FQNEAQ. CDR3 length equals 16 residues. Trimming stripped 1 base from V and 6 bases from J, with 16 bases between.

This clonotype has only a few counts. This chain connects TRBV7-8 to TRBJ1-2, with 7 bases lining up with TRBD1. CDR1 and CDR2 (germline): SGHVS, FQNEAQ. The CDR3 consists of 15 residues. V gave up 6 bases and J gave up 4 bases; unmatched junction bases: 11. This CDR3 reads CASRGARDSSYGYTF. CDR3 sequence (DNA): TGTGCCAGCAGAGGGGCCAGGGACAGTAGCTATGGCTACACCTTC.

As regards this clonotype: A junction boundary mismatches the germline segment, possibly from a read error. The chain recombines TRBV10-3 with TRBJ2-2; tentative D call: TRBD2 (6 bases). In germline, CDR1 is ENHRY, CDR2 SYGVKD. The CDR3 is 15 amino acids. The CDR3 nucleotides are TGTGCCAGCAGTTACGGGGGAGCTTACACCGGGGAGCTGTTTTTT. Its protein product is CASSYGGAYTGELFF.

This clonotype was picked up many times. This chain joins TRBV15 and TRBJ1-2; D call uncertain. Looked up from germline, CDR1 is LNHNV and CDR2 is YYDKDF (reference sequence). This CDR3 has 12 residues. V was pared by 8 bases and J by 0 bases, with 7 bases between. Here the CDR3 DNA reads TGTGCCACCGCCGGGACTAACTATGGCTACACCTTC. Amino acids: CATAGTNYGYTF.

The chain combines TRBV7-2 with TRBJ2-5; the match to TRBD1 covers 10 bases. J gave up 4 bases and V 3 bases, and 5 bases lay outside the gene matches. The CDR3 runs 15 residues. Germline CDR1 and CDR2: SGHTA and FQGNSA. CDR3 sequence: CASSFGGTGVETQYF. In nucleotides, the CDR3 is TGTGCCAGCAGCTTCGGAGGGACAGGGGTAGAGACCCAGTACTTC.

This clonotype was seen a handful of times. The chain has TRBV9 and TRBJ1-1; D perhaps matches TRBD1 (6 bases). Trimming pared 3 bases from V and 0 bases from J, leaving 12 bases between. Germline loops: CDR1 SGDLS, CDR2 YYNGEE. The CDR3 runs to 15 residues. CDR3 region: CASSAGQILNTEAFF. The CDR3 bases are TGTGCCAGCAGCGCCGGACAGATCCTGAACACTGAAGCTTTCTTT. The variable domain in full, with the rest retrieved from reference TRBV9 and TRBJ1-1, is DSGVTQTPKHLITATGQRVTLRCSPRSGDLSVYWYQQSLDQGLQFLIQYYNGEERAKGNILERFSAQQFPDLHSELNLSSLELGDSALYFCASSAGQILNTEAFFGQGTRLTVV.

This clonotype was seen a single time. Germline and junction disagree at one end, which may indicate a read error. V is TRBV10-3 and J is TRBJ1-2; 9 bases line up with TRBD1. Germline V CDR1 and CDR2: ENHRY, SYGVKD. The CDR3 runs 15 residues. The CDR3 here is CASSSGTGSGYGYTF. The CDR3 bases are TGTGCCAGCAGTTCAGGGACAGGGTCTGGCTATGGCTACACCTTC.